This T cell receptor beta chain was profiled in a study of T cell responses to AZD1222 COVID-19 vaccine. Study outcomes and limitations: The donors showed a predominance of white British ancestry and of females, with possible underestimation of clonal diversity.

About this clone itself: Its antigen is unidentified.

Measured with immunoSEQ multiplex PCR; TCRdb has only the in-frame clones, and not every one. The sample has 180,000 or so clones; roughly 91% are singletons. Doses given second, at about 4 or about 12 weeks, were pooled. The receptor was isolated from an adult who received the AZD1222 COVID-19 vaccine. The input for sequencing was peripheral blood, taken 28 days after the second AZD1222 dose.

The CDR3 coding sequence is TGTGCCAGCAAACCGGGACAGGCTATTACCTACGAGCAGTACTTC. This encodes CASKPGQAITYEQYF. The chain is built from TRBV6-5 and TRBJ2-7, with TRBD1 identical over 8 bases. CDR3 size: 15 residues. The V and J ends lost 7 bases and 2 bases, in that order; junction bases with no gene match: 10. Germline CDR1 and CDR2: MNHEY and SVGAGI.